The rows below give T cell receptor beta chains drawn from one sample of a study of cytomegalovirus exposure and HLA in healthy donors. The table came from immunoSEQ multiplex PCR; TCRdb's copy has only in-frame clones and leaves some out. Of 55,000 to 80,000 clones listed, about 77% are singletons. The sample consisted of PBMCs. All receptors come from a woman between 25 and 40 years old in good health and CMV-seronegative. CDR3s include the opening cysteine and the closing phenylalanine or tryptophan. A D gene is named only where the DNA matches it firmly. Not every row has a clone size; where given, it reads once, few, many or a size class.

size,J,V,D,DNA,CDR3
.,TRBJ2-3,TRBV18,.,TGTGCCAGCTCAGACATGACGGGAGTGGATACGCAGTATTTT,CASSDMTGVDTQYF
.,TRBJ2-2,TRBV6-5,.,TGTGCCAGCAGTGAGCGAACCGGGGAGCTGTTTTTT,CASSERTGELFF
.,TRBJ1-6,TRBV6-1,.,TGTGCCAGCAGTGAAGGCGCGAATAATTCACCCCTCCACTTT,CASSEGANNSPLHF
.,TRBJ1-6,TRBV2,.,TGTGCCAGCAGAGAGTTCTATAATTCACCCCTCCACTTT,CASREFYNSPLHF
.,TRBJ2-7,TRBV19,.,TGTGCCAGTAGTACAGTCGGGAGAAACGAGCAGTACTTC,CASSTVGRNEQYF
.,TRBJ2-4,TRBV5-4,.,TGTGCCAGCAGCTTGGGGGGGGAGACCAAAAACATTCAGTACTTC,CASSLGGETKNIQYF
.,TRBJ2-1,TRBV11-3,TRBD2,TGTGCCAGCAGCTTAGAATCTAGCGGGAGCTACAATGAGCAGTTCTTC,CASSLESSGSYNEQFF
.,TRBJ2-2,TRBV19,.,TGTGCCAGTAGTTTTACAGGGCCCGGGGAGCTGTTTTTT,CASSFTGPGELFF
.,TRBJ2-5,TRBV6-5,TRBD2,TGTGCCAGCAGTTACTTGGCTCCGGCGGGGGCCCAGTACTTC,CASSYLAPAGAQYF
.,TRBJ2-5,TRBV7-2,.,TGTGCCAGCAGCTTAGGAGGTCATCTCCAAGAGACCCAGTACTTC,CASSLGGHLQETQYF
few,TRBJ2-1,TRBV30,.,TGTGCCTGGAGTGTGGGAGCAAATGAGCAGTTCTTC,CAWSVGANEQFF
.,TRBJ1-1,TRBV6-5,TRBD1,TGTGCCAGCAGCTCGGGACAGGGGGAAGCTGAAGCTTTCTTT,CASSSGQGEAEAFF
.,TRBJ2-1,TRBV7-9,TRBD2,TGTGCCAGCAGCCGATCAGGGACTAGCGGAGGGAATGAGCAGTTCTTC,CASSRSGTSGGNEQFF
.,TRBJ1-4,TRBV30,.,TGTGCCTGGAGTGTAACCAGAAAGTTGGTAGAAAAACTGTTTTTT,CAWSVTRKLVEKLFF
.,TRBJ1-5,TRBV30,.,TGTGCCTGGAGTTACAGGGCAGGAAGCAATCAGCCCCAGCATTTT,CAWSYRAGSNQPQHF
.,TRBJ2-7,TRBV7-2,TRBD1,TGTGCCAGCAGCACTACCGGGACAGGGCCCTACGAGCAGTACTTC,CASSTTGTGPYEQYF
.,TRBJ2-1,TRBV7-2,TRBD1,TGTGCCAGCAGCTTATCGGCAGGGGGCGATGAGCAGTTCTTC,CASSLSAGGDEQFF
few,TRBJ2-7,TRBV18,.,TGTGCCAGCTCACCTCCGGGGTTAGGTCGGGACTCGTCCTACGAGCAGTACTTC,CASSPPGLGRDSSYEQYF
.,TRBJ2-3,TRBV29-1,TRBD2,TGCCTGTGCGCGGGAGTTGGAGATACGCAGTATTTT,CLCAGVGDTQYF
.,TRBJ2-5,TRBV5-1,.,TGCGCCAGCAGCTTGGAGGGGGAGACCCAGTACTTC,CASSLEGETQYF
few,TRBJ2-1,TRBV4-3,TRBD2,TGCGCCAGCAGCCGAGCGGGAGGGCCGGTTAATGAGCAGTTCTTC,CASSRAGGPVNEQFF
.,TRBJ1-1,TRBV5-1,.,TGCGCCAGCAGCTTCGACAGGAACACTGAAGCTTTCTTT,CASSFDRNTEAFF
.,TRBJ2-3,TRBV9,.,TGTGCCAGCAGCGTAGGAGGCGGATTCACAGATACGCAGTATTTT,CASSVGGGFTDTQYF
.,TRBJ1-2,TRBV27,.,TGTGCCAGCAGTTCGACAGTAAACTATGGCTGCACCTTC,CASSSTVNYGCTF
.,TRBJ2-5,TRBV7-2,TRBD2,TGTGCCAGCAGCTTAGAGACTAGCGTCCAAGAGACCCAGTACTTC,CASSLETSVQETQYF
.,TRBJ1-2,TRBV4-1,.,TGCGCCAGCAGCCTCTCTCAGGGGTATAGCTATGGCTACACCTTC,CASSLSQGYSYGYTF
.,TRBJ1-4,TRBV2,TRBD1,TGTGCCAGTACCCCTCGGGGACAACAGGGGGAAAAACTGTTTTTT,CASTPRGQQGEKLFF
few,TRBJ1-5,TRBV27,TRBD1,TGTGCCAGCAGTCCAAGACAGGGGAATCAGCCCCAGCATTTT,CASSPRQGNQPQHF
few,TRBJ1-1,TRBV29-1,TRBD1,TGCAGCGTGCCCCCTCGGACAGGGGAAGCGACTGAAGCTTTCTTT,CSVPPRTGEATEAFF
.,TRBJ1-2,TRBV28,.,TGTGCCACCATAACAGGGAGTAACTATGGCTACACCTTC,CATITGSNYGYTF
.,TRBJ1-3,TRBV7-9,.,TGTGCCAGCAGTTCCACTCGAGGGAGCTCTGGAAACACCATATATTTT,CASSSTRGSSGNTIYF
few,TRBJ2-7,TRBV7-6,.,TGTGCCAGCAGCCCGACCGGGGTCGACCGATTCTACGAGCAGTACTTC,CASSPTGVDRFYEQYF
.,TRBJ2-1,TRBV30,TRBD2,TGTGCCTGGGAGAGCGGGAATCACAATGAGCAGTTCTTC,CAWESGNHNEQFF
.,TRBJ2-3,TRBV11-2,TRBD2,TGTGCCAGCAGCATGAGGACTAGCGGGAGTTTTTCAGATACGCAGTATTTT,CASSMRTSGSFSDTQYF
.,TRBJ1-2,TRBV29-1,.,TGCAGCGTTGAGTTCGGGGGGCGCGACTATGGCTACACCTTC,CSVEFGGRDYGYTF